Here is one TCR beta chain with its context. The source of the sample is a study of blood T cell repertoires in COVID-19. This CDR3 is built from 16 residues. CDR1 and CDR2 from the germline V gene are SGHRS and YFSETQ. The V gene end was trimmed by 7 bases and the J gene end by 6 bases; junction bases not matched to a gene: 13. The method was immunoSEQ multiplex PCR; TCRdb's version includes in-frame clones alone and lacks a portion of them. The sample shows 250,000 to 300,000 clones, 90% of them seen only once. Donors in Cohort 3 who had recovered were those with two negative PCRs, healthcare professional clearance, or resolution of their symptoms.

The rearrangement uses TRBV5-1 and TRBJ2-1; 10 bases fit TRBD2. Material: PBMCs or T cells enriched from blood (not recorded which). This clonotype was obtained from a woman aged 30 to 39 who had recovered from COVID-19. The CDR3 loop is CASFPAALAGTNEQFF. Written as DNA, the CDR3 is TGCGCCAGCTTCCCCGCAGCACTAGCGGGAACCAATGAGCAGTTCTTC.